This record looks at one TCR beta chain sequence and its context. The data belong to a study of blood T cell repertoires in COVID-19. Turning to the study itself: Specimens from acute and convalescent COVID-19 originated in the United States, Italy and Spain. Nucleic acid was either cDNA or gDNA, and it came from T cells, B-cell-depleted T cells, or PBMCs.

V was trimmed by 6 bases and J by 0 bases, leaving 6 bases between them. This CDR3 has 13 residues. The germline V gene has CDR1 MNHNY and CDR2 SVGAGI (reference sequence). Original methodology: Amplification from reference gene primers served as the basis for estimated nucleated cell counts. The table came from immunoSEQ multiplex PCR; TCRdb's copy has only in-frame clones and leaves some out. V and J calls and clone size are copied from that table; D and trimming were computed from the DNA. Of over 200,000 clones in the sample, around 88% were seen once. Sequenced sample: peripheral blood. This chain links TRBV6-6 with TRBJ2-4; unclear D gene. The clonotype was recovered from an elderly man with acute or convalescent COVID-19. The CDR3 sequence: CASRIEAKNIQYF. DNA of the CDR3: TGTGCCAGCAGAATAGAAGCCAAAAACATTCAGTACTTC.